This T cell receptor (beta chain) was identified in a study of shared clonotypes between healthy human individuals. Points from the study as a whole: The sharing of 5% to 6.5% of naive CD4 clonotypes was seen across a handful of donors. Although depth was large, rarefaction showed that sequencing of the sorted subsets was incomplete.

A word on this clone: Antigen specificity is unknown.

This CDR3 contains 15 residues. Germline V gene lookup returns CDR1 LNHDA and CDR2 SQIVND (reference sequence). V shed 5 bases, J shed 4 bases, and the junction held 8 bases outside the gene matches. Each subset's genomic DNA was split evenly across several immunoSEQ plates. Per the authors' pipeline: Filtering differed for immunoSEQ, which gave only junction sequences without quality scores. Profiled with immunoSEQ multiplex PCR; TCRdb holds only in-frame clones, not every one. The DNA was the basis for D and trimming; V, J and clone size are from that table. The data show approximately 2,000,000 clones, with around 93% seen just once and over 1.5% held by the top ten. Naive-designated CD8 cells lacked CD45RO, were positively enriched for CCR7, and omitted terminally differentiated effector memory CD45RA+ cells.

The sequencing sample was made of naive CD8+ T cells from PBMCs. V is TRBV19 and J is TRBJ2-1; 7 bases are a match to TRBD2. The TCR sequence derives from a man in his late teens or twenties in good health. Some clones in this sample may be carry-over from other donors' samples. The CDR3 DNA reads as TGTGCCAGTAGTGTGGTTCCTAGCGGATACAATGAGCAGTTCTTC. Amino acids: CASSVVPSGYNEQFF.